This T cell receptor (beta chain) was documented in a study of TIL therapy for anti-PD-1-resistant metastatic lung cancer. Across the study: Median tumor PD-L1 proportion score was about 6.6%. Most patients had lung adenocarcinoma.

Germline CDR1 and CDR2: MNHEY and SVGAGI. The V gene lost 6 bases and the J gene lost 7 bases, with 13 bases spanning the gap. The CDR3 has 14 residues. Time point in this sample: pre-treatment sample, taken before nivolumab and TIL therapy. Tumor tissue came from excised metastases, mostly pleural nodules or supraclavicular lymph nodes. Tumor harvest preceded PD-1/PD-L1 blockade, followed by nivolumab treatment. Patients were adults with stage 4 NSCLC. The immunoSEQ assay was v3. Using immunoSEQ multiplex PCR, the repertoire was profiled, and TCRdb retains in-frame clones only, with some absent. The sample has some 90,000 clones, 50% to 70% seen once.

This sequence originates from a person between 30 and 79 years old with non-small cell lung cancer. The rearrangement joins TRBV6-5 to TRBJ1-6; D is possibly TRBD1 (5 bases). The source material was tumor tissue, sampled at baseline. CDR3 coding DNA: TGTGCCAGCAGGGGGGACTGGAGAAATTCACCCCTCCACTTT. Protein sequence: CASRGDWRNSPLHF.